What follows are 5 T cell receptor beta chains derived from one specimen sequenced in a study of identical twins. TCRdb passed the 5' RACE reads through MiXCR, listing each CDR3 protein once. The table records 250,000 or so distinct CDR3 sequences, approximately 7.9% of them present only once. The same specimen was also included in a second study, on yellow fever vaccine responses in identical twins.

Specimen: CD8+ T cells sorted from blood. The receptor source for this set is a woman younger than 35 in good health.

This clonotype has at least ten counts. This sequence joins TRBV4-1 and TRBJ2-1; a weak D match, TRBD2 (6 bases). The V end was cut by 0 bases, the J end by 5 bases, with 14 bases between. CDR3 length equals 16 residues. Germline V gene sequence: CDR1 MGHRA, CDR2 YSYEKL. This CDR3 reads CASSQDLPGRNNEQFF. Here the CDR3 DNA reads TGCGCCAGCAGCCAAGATCTGCCGGGGAGGAACAATGAGCAGTTCTTC.

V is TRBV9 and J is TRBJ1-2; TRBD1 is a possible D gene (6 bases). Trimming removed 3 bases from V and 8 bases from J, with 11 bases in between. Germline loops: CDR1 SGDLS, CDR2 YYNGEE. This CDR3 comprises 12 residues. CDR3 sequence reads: CASSDRVRGYTF. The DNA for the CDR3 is TGTGCCAGCAGCGACAGGGTACGGGGCTACACCTTC. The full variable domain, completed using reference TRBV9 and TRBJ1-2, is DSGVTQTPKHLITATGQRVTLRCSPRSGDLSVYWYQQSLDQGLQFLIQYYNGEERAKGNILERFSAQQFPDLHSELNLSSLELGDSALYFCASSDRVRGYTFGSGTRLTVV.

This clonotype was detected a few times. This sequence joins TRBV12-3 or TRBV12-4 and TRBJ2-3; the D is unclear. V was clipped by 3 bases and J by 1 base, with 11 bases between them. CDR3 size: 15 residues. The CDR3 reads CASSFSVSGTDTQYF. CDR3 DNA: TGTGCCAGCAGTTTTAGTGTCTCGGGCACAGATACGCAGTATTTT.

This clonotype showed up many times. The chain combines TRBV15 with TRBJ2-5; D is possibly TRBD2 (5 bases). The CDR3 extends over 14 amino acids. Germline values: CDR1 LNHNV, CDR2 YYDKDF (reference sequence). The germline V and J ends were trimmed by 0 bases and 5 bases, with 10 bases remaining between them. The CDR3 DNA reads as TGTGCCACCAGCAGAGAACGGGGTTCGGAGACCCAGTACTTC. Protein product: CATSRERGSETQYF. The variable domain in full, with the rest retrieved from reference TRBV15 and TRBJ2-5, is DAMVIQNPRYQVTQFGKPVTLSCSQTLNHNVMYWYQQKSSQAPKLLFHYYDKDFNNEADTPDNFQSRRPNTSFCFLDIRSPGLGDTAMYLCATSRERGSETQYFGPGTRLLVL.

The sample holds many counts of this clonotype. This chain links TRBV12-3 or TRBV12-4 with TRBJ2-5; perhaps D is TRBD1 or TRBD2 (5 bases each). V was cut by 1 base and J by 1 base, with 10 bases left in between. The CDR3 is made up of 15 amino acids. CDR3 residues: CASSLGVGPQETQYF. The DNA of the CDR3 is TGTGCCAGCAGTTTAGGGGTGGGACCCCAAGAGACCCAGTACTTC.